Following are 22 T cell receptor beta chains from one sample sequenced in a study of cytotoxic CD8 clonotypes in ibrutinib-treated CLL. Clones were read by immunoSEQ multiplex PCR, and TCRdb kept only the in-frame ones, dropping some. The table includes 300,000 or so clones, approximately 67% detected once. Sequenced material: PBMCs, taken after 36 months of ibrutinib treatment. All receptors derive from a human donor with chronic lymphocytic leukemia.

V and J are TRBV2 and TRBJ1-2; 11 bases fit TRBD1. The trim removed 4 bases at V and 5 bases at J, leaving 0 bases unmatched. Germline assignment: CDR1 SNHLY and CDR2 FYNNEI. The CDR3 extends over 13 amino acids. Here the CDR3 reads CASSGDRGYGYTF. For the CDR3, the DNA is TGTGCCAGCAGTGGGGACAGGGGGTATGGCTACACCTTC.

The chain is built from TRBV9 and TRBJ2-5; weak D call: TRBD2 (6 bases). The ends were cut back, 0 bases at V and 5 bases at J, with 17 bases in the middle. Germline-derived CDR1 and CDR2 are SGDLS and YYNGEE. The CDR3 sequence is 16 residues long. CDR3 sequence reads: CASSVAIGGTWETQYF. DNA for the CDR3: TGTGCCAGCAGCGTAGCTATCGGGGGAACATGGGAGACCCAGTACTTC.

V gene TRBV5-1 combines with J gene TRBJ2-5; 10 nucleotides line up with TRBD2. Germline lookup yields CDR1 SGHRS and CDR2 YFSETQ. This CDR3 is 15 amino acids long. V was pared by 0 bases and J by 5 bases, with 4 bases of the junction left unmatched. The CDR3 bases are TGCGCCAGCAGCTTGGAGGGACTAGCGTTGGAGACCCAGTACTTC. Translating gives CASSLEGLALETQYF.

The chain has TRBV4-1 and TRBJ2-3; no definite D call. The CDR3 loop spans 14 amino acids. In germline, CDR1 is MGHRA, CDR2 YSYEKL. The ends were cut back, 11 bases at V and 3 bases at J, with 18 bases in the middle. CDR3 nucleotide sequence: TGCGCCTCCCGGGTACAAGAAGGGACAGATACGCAGTATTTT. Translating gives CASRVQEGTDTQYF.

The chain recombines TRBV7-6 with TRBJ2-3; 7 bases fit TRBD2. Germline trimming cut 2 bases from V and 4 bases from J; bases unmatched to any gene: 12. The CDR3 is 17 residues long. Per the germline V gene, CDR1 is SGHVS and CDR2 is FNYEAQ. CDR3 protein: CASSLREMGGSADTQYF. The CDR3, as DNA: TGTGCCAGCAGCTTAAGAGAGATGGGCGGGAGCGCAGATACGCAGTATTTT.

As DNA, the CDR3 is TGTGCCAGCAGATCGACAGTTAACACTGAAGCTTTCTTT. It specifies CASRSTVNTEAFF. The chain is built from TRBV6-5 and TRBJ1-1; TRBD1 is a possible D gene (5 bases). In germline, CDR1 is MNHEY, CDR2 SVGAGI. The ends were cut back, 6 bases at V and 2 bases at J, with 10 bases in the middle. CDR3 size: 13 residues.

The chain has TRBV4-1 and TRBJ2-1, with no clear D. Germline V gene lookup returns CDR1 MGHRA and CDR2 YSYEKL. Trimming shortened V by 3 bases and J by 8 bases, and 8 bases separated the two germline ends. CDR3 length: 12 residues. CDR3 loop: CASSHLMDEQFF. CDR3 in DNA: TGCGCCAGCAGCCACTTGATGGATGAGCAGTTCTTC.

This chain uses TRBV2 with TRBJ2-3; 11 bases align to TRBD1. From germline, CDR1 is SNHLY and CDR2 FYNNEI. Trimming took 11 bases from V and 5 from J; bases not matched to a gene: 6. CDR3 length: 13 amino acids. The CDR3: CAGDRGVVDTQYF. The CDR3 nucleotides read TGTGCCGGGGACAGGGGGGTGGTAGATACGCAGTATTTT.

This chain links TRBV4-1 with TRBJ2-7, with 9 bases aligning to TRBD1. J lost 1 base, V lost 3 bases, and 7 bases had no gene match. This CDR3 is built from 16 residues. Germline CDR1 and CDR2: MGHRA and YSYEKL. The CDR3 nucleotides read TGCGCCAGCAGCCAGCAACAGGGGGCGATTTCCTACGAGCAGTACTTC. Its protein is CASSQQQGAISYEQYF.

The gene calls are TRBV10-3 and TRBJ1-2; 7 nucleotides match TRBD1. The CDR3 has 14 amino acids. Losses at the gene ends were 8 bases for V and 4 bases for J; bases not matched to a gene: 10. The germline gives CDR1 ENHRY, CDR2 SYGVKD. The CDR3 loop is CAIRGTDQFYGYTF. The CDR3 DNA is TGTGCCATCCGGGGGACAGATCAATTCTATGGCTACACCTTC.

There are a few counts of this clone. The chain carries TRBV10-3 and TRBJ1-2; no reliable D call. Trimming removed 0 bases from V and 4 bases from J, with 9 bases in between. CDR3 length equals 14 residues. CDR1 is ENHRY, CDR2 SYGVKD, per germline. CDR3 sequence (DNA): TGTGCCATCAGTGAGTCGTACAGTTCCTATGGCTACACCTTC. Protein: CAISESYSSYGYTF.

V gene TRBV7-9 combines with J gene TRBJ1-6, with 8 bases identical to TRBD1. The V segment lost 5 bases and the J segment 7 bases; nucleotides outside the gene matches: 7. Germline-derived CDR1 and CDR2 are SEHNR and FQNEAQ (reference sequence). This CDR3 is 15 amino acids long. The CDR3 is CASSASRGRNSPLHF. Here the CDR3 DNA reads TGTGCCAGCAGCGCATCCAGGGGGCGAAATTCACCCCTCCACTTT.

The chain recombines TRBV4-1 with TRBJ2-7; 7 bases fit TRBD1. This CDR3 spans 16 amino acids. Trimming removed 2 bases from V and 0 bases from J; junction bases left unmatched: 7. The germline V gene has CDR1 MGHRA and CDR2 YSYEKL. The CDR3, as DNA: TGCGCCAGCAGCCAACCTACAGGGGCCAACTCCTACGAGCAGTACTTC. Translated, it gives CASSQPTGANSYEQYF.

Here the CDR3 DNA reads TGTGCCAGTAGTTCTCTAGCGGGGGTCTACGAGCAGTACTTC. Its protein is CASSSLAGVYEQYF. The chain joins TRBV19 to TRBJ2-7, with 10 bases lining up with TRBD2. The CDR3 length is 14 residues. The germline V gene has CDR1 LNHDA and CDR2 SQIVND (reference sequence). V shed 5 bases, J shed 3 bases, and the junction held 4 bases outside the gene matches.

The chain joins TRBV9 to TRBJ2-3; 10 bases line up with TRBD2. The CDR3 is 19 residues long. Trimming cost V 1 base and J 2 bases; bases outside gene matches: 13. From germline, CDR1 is SGDLS and CDR2 YYNGEE. CDR3 bases: TGTGCCAGCAGCGTACCCTCTACCCTAGCGGGGGTACACACAGATACGCAGTATTTT. Its protein product is CASSVPSTLAGVHTDTQYF.

This chain uses TRBV18 with TRBJ1-1; D may be TRBD1 (5 bases). The CDR3 runs 13 residues. Per germline, CDR1 KGHSH and CDR2 LQKENI. Trimming removed 0 bases from V and 10 bases from J, with 12 bases in between. The chain's CDR3 is CASSPPGVGAAFF. CDR3 DNA: TGTGCCAGCTCACCACCGGGGGTGGGCGCAGCTTTCTTT.

The table lists this clone with a count of one. This chain joins TRBV27 and TRBJ2-7; D might be TRBD2 (7 bases). With 4 bases removed from V and 6 bases from J, the gap between germline ends came to 13 bases. CDR1 is MNHEY and CDR2 is SMNVEV in the germline V gene (reference sequence). The CDR3 consists of 13 residues. In DNA form, the CDR3 reads TGTGCCAGCAGTTGGGGGGGCCATCGCGAGCAGTACTTC. Amino acids: CASSWGGHREQYF.

V is TRBV7-8 and J is TRBJ1-5, with TRBD1 as a possible D gene (5 bases). This CDR3 contains 15 residues. The germline CDR1 and CDR2 sequences are SGHVS and FQNEAQ. The ends were cut back, 7 bases at V and 4 bases at J, with 17 bases in the middle. The CDR3 here is CASTPPGPQNQPQHF. CDR3 sequence (DNA): TGTGCCAGCACCCCACCGGGACCGCAGAATCAGCCCCAGCATTTT.

The rearrangement links TRBV29-1 to TRBJ2-5; TRBD1 might be the D (5 bases). This CDR3 is 13 amino acids long. The germline V gene encodes CDR1 SQVTM and CDR2 ANQGSEA. V dropped 0 bases and J dropped 5 bases, with 10 bases sitting between them. This CDR3 is CSVEDGRDETQYF. CDR3 nucleotides: TGCAGCGTTGAAGACGGCAGGGATGAGACCCAGTACTTC.

A single count supports this clone. In nucleotides, the CDR3 is TGCAGCGTTGCTTGGGGGTCGAGGGAGACCCAGTACTTC. Residues: CSVAWGSRETQYF. The chain recombines TRBV29-1 with TRBJ2-5; D is perhaps TRBD1 or TRBD2 (5 bases each). Germline loops: CDR1 SQVTM, CDR2 ANQGSEA. This CDR3 contains 13 residues. Trimming took off 4 bases at V and 5 bases at J, with 14 bases between the two ends.

The chain joins TRBV27 to TRBJ1-4, with 8 nucleotides matching TRBD1. Trimming cost V 5 bases and J 9 bases; bases outside gene matches: 14. The CDR3 runs to 16 residues. From germline, CDR1 is MNHEY and CDR2 SMNVEV (reference sequence). The CDR3 DNA follows: TGTGCCAGCAGTCCGATTGGACAGGGCCTAAGGAAAAAACTGTTTTTT. It translates to CASSPIGQGLRKKLFF.

This chain joins TRBV4-3 and TRBJ2-7, with TRBD1 as a possible D gene (5 bases). Germline lookup yields CDR1 LGHNA and CDR2 YSLEER. The CDR3 consists of 14 residues. Deletions cut 4 bases from V and 6 bases from J, with 16 bases between. CDR3 amino acids: CASSPQPGGAEQYF. The CDR3 nucleotides are TGCGCCAGCAGCCCCCAACCAGGTGGGGCCGAGCAGTACTTC.